The rows below give T cell receptor beta chains drawn from one sample of a study of blood T cell repertoires in COVID-19. Repertoires were generated with immunoSEQ multiplex PCR, while TCRdb's copy carries only in-frame clones and drops some. The sample has 90,000 to 120,000 clones; about four fifths are singletons. The sequenced sample consisted of peripheral blood. The source is a man in his 70s with acute or convalescent COVID-19. Each CDR3 is given with its conserved first and last residue. The order of the fields is clone size, J gene, V gene, D gene, CDR3 DNA, CDR3 protein. A D gene is named only where the DNA matches it firmly. Part of the rows lack a size; the others show once, few, many or a class for expanded clones.

NA | TRBJ2-7 | TRBV7-6 | TRBD1 | TGTGCCAGCAGCCGGGACAGCTCCTACGAGCAGTACTTC | CASSRDSSYEQYF
NA | TRBJ2-3 | TRBV5-1 | TRBD2 | TGCGCCAGCAGCTCAGCCGGGGGGTTGGATACGCAGTATTTT | CASSSAGGLDTQYF
NA | TRBJ2-1 | TRBV6-5 | NA | TGTGCCAGCAGTCCCCGGGTCAATGAGCAGTTCTTC | CASSPRVNEQFF
NA | TRBJ2-7 | TRBV10-3 | NA | TGTGCCACCAAGAGAGGGCGATCCTACGAGCAGTACTTC | CATKRGRSYEQYF
once | TRBJ2-5 | TRBV18 | NA | TGTGCCAGCTCGTCACAGGAGATACAAGAGACCCAGTACTTC | CASSSQEIQETQYF
NA | TRBJ2-1 | TRBV12-2 | NA | TGTGCAAGTCGCTTAGCATTTTGGACTAGCAATTTCTTTACTAGGAGCTCCTACAATGAGCAGTTCTTC | CASRLAFWTSNFFTRSSYNEQFF
medium-sized | TRBJ2-6 | TRBV27 | TRBD1 | TGTGCCAGCAGTTCGCTGACAGGGGCTGGGGCCAACGTCCTGACTTTC | CASSSLTGAGANVLTF
NA | TRBJ1-1 | TRBV29-1 | NA | TGCAGCGTTGACCGGGGGTTGCAATCTGAAGCTTTCTTT | CSVDRGLQSEAFF
few | TRBJ2-3 | TRBV6-5 | NA | TGTGCCAGCAGTCAGGCAGATACGCAGTATTTT | CASSQADTQYF
NA | TRBJ2-7 | TRBV5-1 | NA | TGCGCCAGCAGCTTGGGGGGGGTAACCTACGAGCAGTACTTC | CASSLGGVTYEQYF
NA | TRBJ1-1 | TRBV21-1 | NA | TGTGCCAGCGGCCTGAGGACTGAAGCTTTCTTT | CASGLRTEAFF
NA | TRBJ2-7 | TRBV5-8 | NA | TGTGCCAGCAGCTTGAACACGGGTTCCTCTCACTTC | CASSLNTGSSHF
few | TRBJ2-2 | TRBV27 | TRBD1 | TGTGCCAGCACATTTACAGGGGGCACCGGGGAGCTGTTTTTT | CASTFTGGTGELFF
NA | TRBJ1-1 | TRBV11-2 | NA | TGTGCCAGCAGCAACAGGTTGGAGGGCACTGAAGCTTTCTTT | CASSNRLEGTEAFF
NA | TRBJ1-5 | TRBV6-2/TRBV6-3 | TRBD1 | TGTGCCAGCAGTCCCTGGACAGGATCCAATAGCAATCAGCCCCAGCATTTT | CASSPWTGSNSNQPQHF
NA | TRBJ1-1 | TRBV4-1 | TRBD1 | TGCGCCAGCAGCCAAGAATGGGGGACAGGGATGAACACTGAAGCTTTCTTT | CASSQEWGTGMNTEAFF
NA | TRBJ1-2 | TRBV6-2/TRBV6-3 | NA | TGTGCCAGCAGTTACTCGGCCAGATCTAACTATGGCTACACCTTC | CASSYSARSNYGYTF
NA | TRBJ2-7 | TRBV7-4 | TRBD1 | TGTGCCAGCAGCTTATCCTATCTAAGGACAGGGAGCTCCTACGAGCAGTACTTC | CASSLSYLRTGSSYEQYF
few | TRBJ1-5 | TRBV9 | NA | TGTGCCAGCAGCCCAGGTGGAGGGCGCAATCAGCCCCAGCATTTT | CASSPGGGRNQPQHF
NA | TRBJ1-5 | TRBV6-1 | NA | TGTGCCAGCAGTTGGAGCACAAGAAGCAATCAGCCCCAGCATTTT | CASSWSTRSNQPQHF
NA | TRBJ2-2 | TRBV7-6 | NA | TGTGCCAGCAGCTTAGTTGGGGCCCCGAACACCGGGGAGCTGTTTTTT | CASSLVGAPNTGELFF
once | TRBJ1-1 | TRBV6-5 | NA | TGTGCCAGCATTAACAGGGTAACTGAAGCTTTCTTT | CASINRVTEAFF
NA | TRBJ2-7 | TRBV19 | NA | TGTGCCAGTAGCCGACCTCAGGGGTACGAGCAGTACTTC | CASSRPQGYEQYF
NA | TRBJ2-1 | TRBV11-3 | TRBD2 | TGTGCCAGCAGCCCAGGGATAGCGGGTTACAATGAGCAGTTCTTC | CASSPGIAGYNEQFF
NA | TRBJ2-7 | TRBV13 | NA | TGTGCCAGCAGCTTGACCCCCGAAAGCGGTGGTTACGAGCAGTACTTC | CASSLTPESGGYEQYF
NA | TRBJ2-3 | TRBV7-2 | TRBD2 | TGTGCCAGCAGCTTAGATGGTGGTAGCGGGGGGCGAGTAGATACGCAGTATTTT | CASSLDGGSGGRVDTQYF
NA | TRBJ2-5 | TRBV15 | TRBD2 | TGTGCCACCAGCAGAGGACTAGCGGGGGGAAACCAAGAGACCCAGTACTTC | CATSRGLAGGNQETQYF
NA | TRBJ2-1 | TRBV6-6 | TRBD2 | TGTGCCAGCTCCCTAGCGGGGAATGAGCAGTTCTTC | CASSLAGNEQFF
NA | TRBJ2-1 | TRBV5-1 | TRBD1 | TGCGCCAGCAGCCCCGTTGGGAATATAGGGACAGGCGTACGTGAGCAGTTCTTC | CASSPVGNIGTGVREQFF
NA | TRBJ2-5 | TRBV3-1/TRBV3-2 | TRBD2 | TGTGCCAGCAGCCAAGATCTCGCACTAGCGGGTGAGACCCAGTACTTC | CASSQDLALAGETQYF
NA | TRBJ1-4 | TRBV7-9 | TRBD1 | TGTGCCAGCAGCTTAGGCCGGACAGGCACTGAAAAACTGTTTTTT | CASSLGRTGTEKLFF
NA | TRBJ1-2 | TRBV19 | TRBD1 | TGTGCCAGTACCGGGGTCGACAGGGCCCATGGCTACACCTTC | CASTGVDRAHGYTF
few | TRBJ2-2 | TRBV7-2 | NA | TGTGCCAGCAGACGAGTGGTGAACACCGGGGAGCTGTTTTTT | CASRRVVNTGELFF
NA | TRBJ1-1 | TRBV6-6 | TRBD1 | TGTGCCAGCAGCTGGGGACAGGGAACTGAAGCTTTCTTT | CASSWGQGTEAFF
NA | TRBJ2-2 | TRBV5-5 | TRBD2 | TGTGCCAGCAGCTTGGCGGGGGGGTACACCGGGGAGCTGTTTTTT | CASSLAGGYTGELFF
NA | TRBJ1-2 | TRBV6-1 | NA | TGTGCCAGCAGTGAAGCGTCGGAGCTCTACTATGGCTACACCTTC | CASSEASELYYGYTF
NA | TRBJ1-3 | TRBV5-4 | TRBD1 | TGTGCCAGCAGCCGGGACAGTCACTCTGGAAACACCATATATTTT | CASSRDSHSGNTIYF
NA | TRBJ2-5 | TRBV19 | NA | TGTGCCAGTAGTATAGGAGTAATTGGTGGAGAGACCCAGTACTTC | CASSIGVIGGETQYF
once | TRBJ1-1 | TRBV9 | NA | TGTGCCAGCAGCGTAGGAGGGCCCAGCACTGAAGCTTTCTTT | CASSVGGPSTEAFF
NA | TRBJ1-6 | TRBV2 | TRBD1 | TGTGCCAGCAGTGAACGACAGGGAAGGGGTTCACCCCTCCACTTT | CASSERQGRGSPLHF
NA | TRBJ1-1 | TRBV18 | NA | TGTGCCAGCTCAGGAGTAGGGGGTAACACTGAAGCTTTCTTT | CASSGVGGNTEAFF